The next 3 T cell receptor beta chains were all read from a single sample in a study of blood T cell repertoires in COVID-19 (dated by TCRdb to about 2020). Preparation of the library involved the immunoSEQ multiplex PCR assay. Entries here come from immuneACCESS through TCRdb and include only in-frame sequences with V and J called. Some clones fail to appear in such tables; in the studies checked, an unresolved V gene covers under half of the shortfall, and the cause of the remainder is unknown. For this sample there are 150,000 to 200,000 clones; over 80% appear just once. The ten largest clonotypes hold under 5.5% of the sample. Sequencing was performed on peripheral blood. Every receptor here comes from a woman aged 25-40 years with acute or convalescent COVID-19.

This CDR3 reads CASSLGLGLNTGELFF. DNA for the CDR3: TGTGCCAGCAGCTTAGGGTTGGGGCTAAACACCGGGGAGCTGTTTTTT. The chain joins TRBV7-2 to TRBJ2-2; D is possibly TRBD1 (5 bases). Trimming took off 1 base at V and 2 bases at J, with 11 bases between the two ends. CDR1 and CDR2 from the germline V gene are SGHTA and FQGNSA. This CDR3 has 16 amino acids. Full variable domain (missing parts from reference TRBV7-2 and TRBJ2-2): GAGVSQSPSNKVTEKGKDVELRCDPISGHTALYWYRQSLGQGLEFLIYFQGNSAPDKSGLPSDRFSAERTGGSVSTLTIQRTQQEDSAVYLCASSLGLGLNTGELFFGEGSRLTVL.

The chain combines TRBV7-9 with TRBJ2-2; the match to TRBD2 covers 8 bases. CDR1 and CDR2 (germline): SEHNR, FQNEAQ (reference sequence). The CDR3 runs to 14 residues. V shed 7 bases, J shed 6 bases, and the junction held 7 bases outside the gene matches. DNA for the CDR3: TGTGCCAGCACCGAGCGGGAGTTGCCCGGGGAGCTGTTTTTT. It specifies CASTERELPGELFF.

The chain is built from TRBV6-5 and TRBJ2-2; TRBD2 matches at 9 bases. The V gene end was trimmed by 3 bases and the J gene end by 5 bases; junction bases not matched to a gene: 4. The CDR3 is 15 amino acids. Germline V gene sequence: CDR1 MNHEY, CDR2 SVGAGI. The CDR3 spells CASSYAGGRTGELFF. CDR3 nucleotides: TGTGCCAGCAGTTATGCGGGAGGGCGAACCGGGGAGCTGTTTTTT.